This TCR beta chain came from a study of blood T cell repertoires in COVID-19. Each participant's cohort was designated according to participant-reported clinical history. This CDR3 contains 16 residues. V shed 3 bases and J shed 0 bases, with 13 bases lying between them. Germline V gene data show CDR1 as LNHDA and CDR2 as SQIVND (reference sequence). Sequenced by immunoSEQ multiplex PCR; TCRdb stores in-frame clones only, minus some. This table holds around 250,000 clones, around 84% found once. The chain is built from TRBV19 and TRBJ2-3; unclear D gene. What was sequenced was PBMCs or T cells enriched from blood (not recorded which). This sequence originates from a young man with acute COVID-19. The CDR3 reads CASSILAATSTDTQYF. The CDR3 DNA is TGTGCCAGTAGTATTTTGGCGGCCACTAGCACAGATACGCAGTATTTT.